This TCR beta chain was captured by sequencing in a study of graft-versus-host responses after intestinal transplantation. In the study overall: Recipients were all induced with anti-thymocyte globulin, then given tacrolimus and steroids for approximately 3 years.

Regarding this clone: What it binds is not known.

Study-wide findings and caveats: Circulating GvH clone levels at their peak were associated with HvG declines (early post-transplant). Marrow from the recipient contained GvH clones, some of which had appeared first in ileum or blood.

Germline values: CDR1 MDHEN, CDR2 SYDVKM. The V end lost 3 bases, the J end lost 8 bases, and 10 bases lay between the germline ends. This CDR3 is 13 amino acids long. Produced via immunoSEQ multiplex PCR; TCRdb's table is partial and in-frame only. Seen here are fewer than 95,000 clones, 80% to 95% observed once, and the top ten hold roughly 0.49%. This sample comprised unstimulated CD8+ T cells sorted from spleen or lymph node cells, obtained before intestinal transplant. The receptor's source is a human donor who received an intestinal transplant. The chain carries TRBV28 and TRBJ1-4; D perhaps matches TRBD1 (5 bases). Written as DNA, the CDR3 is TGTGCCAGCAGTTTGAGGAGGGGCGAAAAACTGTTTTTT. Its protein product is CASSLRRGEKLFF.